This T cell receptor beta chain was identified in a study of a mutant IDH1 vaccine in newly diagnosed glioma. Background on the study: Radiotherapy, temozolomide, or both had been given previously, and both were given to most.

Turning to this clone: Its antigen is still unknown.

Between the trimmed V and J ends, which lost 2 bases and 4 bases, there was a span of 12 bases. The CDR3 sequence is 14 residues long. Germline V gene sequence: CDR1 SGHNT, CDR2 YYREEE (reference sequence). The time point denotes: baseline, week 1 (first vaccination visit). Treatment: pre-vaccination baseline after standard-of-care therapy. Diagnosis in the donors showed new WHO grade 3 or 4 astrocytomas that were IDH1-mutant and ATRX-lost. Repertoires were generated with immunoSEQ multiplex PCR, while TCRdb's copy carries only in-frame clones and drops some. The sample contains 70,000 to 100,000 clones, over 70% of which appear only once. Study-level findings and limits: Seemingly, pseudoprogression had no relation to changes in the top peripheral T cell clonotypes. Among patients, roughly 95% showed immune responses induced by the vaccine.

This TCR was recovered from a man aged 35 to 55 with glioma. Some clones in this sample may be carry-over from other donors' samples. The chain joins TRBV5-4 to TRBJ2-5; perhaps TRBD1 as D (7 bases). Sequenced here: PBMCs, sampled from a glioma patient treated with radiotherapy, temozolomide or both. CDR3: CASSLQGTRETQYF. The CDR3 region has the DNA TGTGCCAGCAGCTTACAGGGGACTCGAGAGACCCAGTACTTC.